These 10 T cell receptor beta chains were all obtained from the same sample, sequenced in a study of T-cell memory formation after mild COVID-19. Via MiXCR, TCRdb re-called the 5' RACE reads, giving one row per CDR3 protein. Here the sample spans hundreds of thousands of distinct CDR3 sequences, about a quarter being singletons. The specimen sequenced was PBMCs or a T cell subset sorted from them (not recorded which). The receptors here all came from an adult woman who had mild COVID-19 (a few samples of this study predate the infection). Cell type and time point are not known.

This clonotype has just a few counts. The chain joins TRBV7-2 to TRBJ1-2; 9 bases are shared with TRBD1. Germline CDR1 SGHTA, CDR2 FQGNSA. The CDR3 length is 14 residues. V shed 2 bases and J 8 bases; nucleotides not matched to a gene: 6. The CDR3 DNA reads as TGTGCCAGCAGCTTAATCGGGACAGGGTTAGGCTACACCTTC. Translating gives CASSLIGTGLGYTF.

The rearrangement uses TRBV10-3 and TRBJ1-1, with D possibly TRBD1 on 6 matching bases. The V end lost 10 bases, the J end lost 2 bases, and 17 bases lay between the germline ends. CDR3 length equals 14 residues. CDR1 and CDR2 from the germline V gene are ENHRY and SYGVKD. This CDR3 reads CATMPRDTNTEAFF. The CDR3 nucleotides read TGTGCCACGATGCCCCGGGACACTAACACTGAAGCTTTCTTT.

This chain joins TRBV7-2 and TRBJ2-7; 10 bases match TRBD2. Per germline, CDR1 SGHTA and CDR2 FQGNSA. The CDR3 sequence is 14 residues long. After removal of 4 bases from V and 7 bases from J, the junction contained 7 bases not matched to a gene. The CDR3 DNA is TGTGCCAGCAGCTCACTAGCGGGACTTCGAGAGCAGTACTTC. Translated, it gives CASSSLAGLREQYF.

The chain combines TRBV18 with TRBJ1-1, with D unresolved. The CDR3 sequence is 13 residues long. Germline lookup yields CDR1 KGHSH and CDR2 LQKENI. V lost 1 base to trimming and J lost 2 bases, with 5 bases between them. CDR3 sequence: CASSPRTNTEAFF. CDR3 DNA: TGTGCCAGCTCACCACGCACCAACACTGAAGCTTTCTTT.

This chain connects TRBV5-6 to TRBJ2-7, with D perhaps TRBD2 (5 bases). V was clipped by 0 bases and J by 4 bases, with 14 bases between them. CDR1 is SGHDT and CDR2 is YYEEEE in the germline V gene. The CDR3 is 15 amino acids. CDR3: CASSLGSLRDYEQYF. The CDR3, as DNA: TGTGCCAGCAGCTTGGGGAGCCTACGGGATTACGAGCAGTACTTC.

There are many counts of this clonotype. The CDR3 sequence: CSATTRTSGSTDTQYF. CDR3 bases: TGCAGTGCTACTACCCGGACTAGCGGGAGCACAGATACGCAGTATTTT. V usage is TRBV20-1 and J usage is TRBJ2-3; 11 nucleotides align to TRBD2. Germline V gene sequence: CDR1 DFQATT, CDR2 SNEGSKA (reference sequence). This CDR3 is built from 16 residues. V trimming: 4 bases; J trimming: 0 bases; junction bases outside the gene matches: 6.

This clonotype was detected only a few times. The rearrangement uses TRBV4-1 and TRBJ1-2, with 7 bases that match TRBD1. The germline V gene has CDR1 MGHRA and CDR2 YSYEKL. There are 16 residues in the CDR3. V lost 4 bases and J lost 7; bases outside the gene matches: 15. CDR3 amino acids: CASSPAGWRGRSGYTF. The CDR3 nucleotides read TGCGCCAGCAGCCCAGCCGGTTGGAGGGGGCGATCTGGCTACACCTTC.

The table lists this clonotype with a few counts. V and J are TRBV10-3 and TRBJ2-7; D unresolved. Trimming took off 1 base at V and 6 bases at J, with 10 bases between the two ends. The germline gives CDR1 ENHRY, CDR2 SYGVKD. The CDR3 is made up of 13 amino acids. Here the CDR3 DNA reads TGTGCCATCAGTGAGTGGGATGGGCGCGAGCAGTACTTC. Translation: CAISEWDGREQYF.

This clonotype turned up a few times. V usage is TRBV5-1 and J usage is TRBJ1-2; 10 positions agree with TRBD1. Germline V gene lookup returns CDR1 SGHRS and CDR2 YFSETQ. This CDR3 comprises 17 residues. J was trimmed by 3 bases and V by 4 bases; bases with no gene match: 12. The CDR3 coding sequence is TGCGCCAGCAGCACCGGACAGGGGGAAGTCGCTGACTATGGCTACACCTTC. This encodes CASSTGQGEVADYGYTF.

This chain links TRBV9 with TRBJ2-5; TRBD1 matches 7 bases. Germline V gives CDR1 SGDLS, CDR2 YYNGEE. J was trimmed by 1 base and V by 0 bases; bases with no gene match: 6. The CDR3 runs 16 residues. This chain's CDR3 is CASSVGPDRAQETQYF. CDR3 sequence (DNA): TGTGCCAGCAGCGTAGGCCCCGACAGGGCCCAAGAGACCCAGTACTTC.